This T cell receptor (beta chain) was captured in a study of blood T cell repertoires in COVID-19. Study overall: Samples of COVID-19 (acute and convalescent) were obtained from the United States, Italy and Spain.

Individuals aged about 18 to 89 years were recruited from approximately 22 US areas. V lost 0 bases to trimming and J lost 1 base, with 22 bases between them. The germline gives CDR1 SGHRS, CDR2 YFSETQ. The CDR3 loop spans 19 amino acids. Libraries were prepared by immunoSEQ multiplex PCR; TCRdb keeps only in-frame clonotypes and omits some of them. This repertoire shows around 400,000 clones, nearly 90% found once; its top ten account for 1.5% to 2%. The chain joins TRBV5-1 to TRBJ1-1, with D maybe TRBD1 (6 bases). Sequencing was performed on PBMCs or T cells enriched from blood (not recorded which). This clonotype was obtained from a young woman who had recovered from COVID-19. The CDR3 loop reads CASSLDNPGTSVQNTEAFF. The CDR3 DNA is TGCGCCAGCAGCTTGGACAACCCCGGGACATCGGTGCAGAACACTGAAGCTTTCTTT. The full variable domain, its missing parts supplied by reference TRBV5-1 and TRBJ1-1, is KAGVTQTPRYLIKTRGQQVTLSCSPISGHRSVSWYQQTPGQGLQFLFEYFSETQRNKGNFPGRFSGRQFSNSRSEMNVSTLELGDSALYLCASSLDNPGTSVQNTEAFFGQGTRLTVV.